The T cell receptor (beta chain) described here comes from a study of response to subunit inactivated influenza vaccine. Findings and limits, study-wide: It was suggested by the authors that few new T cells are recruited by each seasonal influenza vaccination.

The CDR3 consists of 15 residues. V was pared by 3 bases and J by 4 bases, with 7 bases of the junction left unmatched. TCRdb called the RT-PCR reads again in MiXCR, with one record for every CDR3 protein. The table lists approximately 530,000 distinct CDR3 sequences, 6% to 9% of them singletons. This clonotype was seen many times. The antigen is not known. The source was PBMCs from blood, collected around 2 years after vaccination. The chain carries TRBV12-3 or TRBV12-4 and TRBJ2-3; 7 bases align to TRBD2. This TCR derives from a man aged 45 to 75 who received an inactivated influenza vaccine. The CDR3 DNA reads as TGTGCCAGCAGTTTTGCTGGCGGGGGAGCAGATACGCAGTATTTT. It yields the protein CASSFAGGGADTQYF.